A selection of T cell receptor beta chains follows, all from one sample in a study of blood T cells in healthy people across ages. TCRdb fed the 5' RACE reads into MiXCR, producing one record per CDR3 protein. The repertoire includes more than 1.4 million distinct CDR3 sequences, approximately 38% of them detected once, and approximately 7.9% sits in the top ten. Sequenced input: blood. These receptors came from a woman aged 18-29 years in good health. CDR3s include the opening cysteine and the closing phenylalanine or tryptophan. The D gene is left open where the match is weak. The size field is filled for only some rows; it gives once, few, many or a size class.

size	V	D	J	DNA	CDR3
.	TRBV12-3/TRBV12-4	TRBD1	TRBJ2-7	TGTGCCAGCAGGCTGGGACAGGGACTCAGCGAGCAGTACTTC	CASRLGQGLSEQYF
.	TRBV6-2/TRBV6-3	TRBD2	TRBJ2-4	TGTGCCAGCAGCTACTCACTAGCGGGAGAAAACATTCAGTACTTC	CASSYSLAGENIQYF
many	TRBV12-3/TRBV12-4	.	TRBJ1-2	TGTGCCAGCAGCCCCGGTCTCTATGGCTACACCTTC	CASSPGLYGYTF
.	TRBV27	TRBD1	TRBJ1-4	TGTGCCAGCAGCACAGGGGGAAGGGCAACTAATGAAAAACTGTTTTTT	CASSTGGRATNEKLFF
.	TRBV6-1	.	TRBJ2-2	TGTGCCAGCACCACCCTCGGAGGGGGGGCCGGGGAGCTGTTTTTT	CASTTLGGGAGELFF
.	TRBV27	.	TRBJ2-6	TGTGCCAGCAGGGATGGACAGACCTCTGGGACCAACGTCCTGACTTTC	CASRDGQTSGTNVLTF
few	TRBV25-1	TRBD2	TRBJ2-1	TGTGCCAGCAAGTTAGCGGGAGGGAATGAGCAGTTCTTC	CASKLAGGNEQFF
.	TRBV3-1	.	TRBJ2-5	TGTGCCAGCAGACAGGGGAGGTTGGAGACCCAGTACTTC	CASRQGRLETQYF
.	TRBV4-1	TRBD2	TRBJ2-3	TGCGCCAGCAGCCCCCGGGACTACGGCACAGATACGCAGTATTTT	CASSPRDYGTDTQYF
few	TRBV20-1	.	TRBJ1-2	TGCAGTGCTAGAGATGTATTGGTCGGTGGCTACACCTTC	CSARDVLVGGYTF
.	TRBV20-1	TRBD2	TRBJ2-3	TGCAGTGCCCCTGTGCCCCCTAGCGGGGGTTCTTCGGATTCGGATACGCAGTATTTT	CSAPVPPSGGSSDSDTQYF
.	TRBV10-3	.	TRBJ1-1	TGTGCCATCAGTGAGCCTCTAAACTCTGAAAGGAACACTGAAGCTTTCTTT	CAISEPLNSERNTEAFF